Sequencing of this TCR beta chain was carried out in a study of beta chain features in type 1 diabetes. Study results and caveats: It was among patients, rather than healthy donors, that naive, central memory and Treg TCRB repertoires appeared more similar.

Details on this clone: Its antigen is currently unknown.

V lost 5 bases and J 2 bases, leaving 13 bases between the germline ends. The CDR3 covers 14 residues. Per germline, CDR1 SGHTA and CDR2 FQGNSA. There was one heparinised blood draw per donor, averaging around 100 mL. All of the isolated RNA was reverse transcribed, so expressed TCRB transcripts were sequenced. The assay was immunoSEQ multiplex PCR, and TCRdb's table has in-frame clones only and misses some. This sample has 140,000 or so clones, with about 9.4% found just once. V usage is TRBV7-2 and J usage is TRBJ2-7, with D uncertain. Sequencing was done on a sample of naive CD4+ T cells from blood. The sequence came from a man aged 18 to 30 in good health. CDR3 loop: CASSPSTPTYEQYF. The DNA of the CDR3 is TGTGCCAGCAGCCCCTCGACACCTACCTACGAGCAGTACTTC.